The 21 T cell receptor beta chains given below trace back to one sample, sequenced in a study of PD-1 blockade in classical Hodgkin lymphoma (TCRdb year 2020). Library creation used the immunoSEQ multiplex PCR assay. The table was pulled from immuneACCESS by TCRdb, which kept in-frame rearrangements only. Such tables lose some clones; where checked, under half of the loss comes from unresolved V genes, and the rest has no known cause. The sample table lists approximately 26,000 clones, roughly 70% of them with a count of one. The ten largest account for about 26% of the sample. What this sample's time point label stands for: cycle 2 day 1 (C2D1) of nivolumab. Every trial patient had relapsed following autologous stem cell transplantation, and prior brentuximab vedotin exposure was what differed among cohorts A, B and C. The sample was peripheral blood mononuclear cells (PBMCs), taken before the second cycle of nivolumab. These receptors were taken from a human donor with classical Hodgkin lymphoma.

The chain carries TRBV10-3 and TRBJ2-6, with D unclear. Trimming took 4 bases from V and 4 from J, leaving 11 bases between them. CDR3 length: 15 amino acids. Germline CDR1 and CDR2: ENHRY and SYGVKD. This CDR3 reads CAISGADAGANVLTF. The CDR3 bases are TGTGCCATCAGTGGCGCCGATGCCGGGGCCAACGTCCTGACTTTC.

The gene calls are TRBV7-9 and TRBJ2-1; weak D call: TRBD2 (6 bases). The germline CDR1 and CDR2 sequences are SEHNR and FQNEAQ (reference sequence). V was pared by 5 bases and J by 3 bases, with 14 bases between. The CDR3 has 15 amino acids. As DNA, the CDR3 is TGTGCCAGCAGCACCTTAGCGGAGAGCTACAATGAGCAGTTCTTC. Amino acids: CASSTLAESYNEQFF.

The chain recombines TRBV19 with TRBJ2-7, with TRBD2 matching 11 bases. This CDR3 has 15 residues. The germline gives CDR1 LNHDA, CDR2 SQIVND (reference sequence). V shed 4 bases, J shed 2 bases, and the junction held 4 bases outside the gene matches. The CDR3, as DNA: TGTGCCAGTAGTACGAAACTAGCGGGAGCCTACGAGCAGTACTTC. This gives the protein CASSTKLAGAYEQYF. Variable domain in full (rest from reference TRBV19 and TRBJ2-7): DGGITQSPKYLFRKEGQNVTLSCEQNLNHDAMYWYRQDPGQGLRLIYYSQIVNDFQKGDIAEGYSVSREKKESFPLTVTSAQKNPTAFYLCASSTKLAGAYEQYFGPGTRLTVT.

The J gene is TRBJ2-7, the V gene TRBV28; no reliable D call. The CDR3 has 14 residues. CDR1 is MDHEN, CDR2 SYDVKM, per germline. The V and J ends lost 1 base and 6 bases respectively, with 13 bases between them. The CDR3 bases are TGTGCCAGCAGTTTATCGGGTTTGCCTACCGAGCAGTACTTC. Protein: CASSLSGLPTEQYF.

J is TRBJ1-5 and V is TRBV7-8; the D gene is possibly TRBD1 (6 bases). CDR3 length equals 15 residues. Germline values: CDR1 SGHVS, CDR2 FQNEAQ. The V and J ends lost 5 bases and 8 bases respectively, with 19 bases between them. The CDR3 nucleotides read TGTGCCAGCAGCCTAAGGGGGACAAAAGGGGAGCCCCAGCATTTT. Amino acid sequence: CASSLRGTKGEPQHF.

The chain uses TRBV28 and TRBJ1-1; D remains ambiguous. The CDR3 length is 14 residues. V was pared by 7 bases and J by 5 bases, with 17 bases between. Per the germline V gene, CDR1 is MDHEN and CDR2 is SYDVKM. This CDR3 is CASTPFLLGTEAFF. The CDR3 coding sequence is TGTGCCAGCACCCCTTTTCTATTGGGGACTGAAGCTTTCTTT.

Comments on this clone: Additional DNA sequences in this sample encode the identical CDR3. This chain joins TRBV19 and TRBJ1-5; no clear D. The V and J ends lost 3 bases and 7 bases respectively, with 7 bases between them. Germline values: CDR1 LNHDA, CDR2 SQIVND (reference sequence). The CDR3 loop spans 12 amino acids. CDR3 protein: CASSILGQPQHF. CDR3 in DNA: TGTGCCAGTAGTATTTTAGGGCAGCCCCAGCATTTT.

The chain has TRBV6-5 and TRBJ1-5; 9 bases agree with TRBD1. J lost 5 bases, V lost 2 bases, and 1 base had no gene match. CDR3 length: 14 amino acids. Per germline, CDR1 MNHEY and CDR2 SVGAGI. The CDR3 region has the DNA TGTGCCAGCAGTTACCGGACAGGGGATCAGCCCCAGCATTTT. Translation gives CASSYRTGDQPQHF.

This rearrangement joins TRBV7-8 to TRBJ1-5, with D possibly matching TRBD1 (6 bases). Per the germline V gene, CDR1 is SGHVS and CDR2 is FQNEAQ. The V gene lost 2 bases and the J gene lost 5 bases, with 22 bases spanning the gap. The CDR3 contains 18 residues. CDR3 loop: CASSLIEFGFRGYQPQHF. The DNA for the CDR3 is TGTGCCAGCAGCTTAATCGAATTCGGGTTTAGGGGGTATCAGCCCCAGCATTTT.

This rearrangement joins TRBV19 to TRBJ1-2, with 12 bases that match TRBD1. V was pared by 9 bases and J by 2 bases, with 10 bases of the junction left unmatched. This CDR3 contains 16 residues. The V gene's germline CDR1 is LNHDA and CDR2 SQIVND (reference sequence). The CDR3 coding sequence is TGTGCCAGCCGGACCGGGACAGGGGGCGCAAACTATGGCTACACCTTC. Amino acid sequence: CASRTGTGGANYGYTF.

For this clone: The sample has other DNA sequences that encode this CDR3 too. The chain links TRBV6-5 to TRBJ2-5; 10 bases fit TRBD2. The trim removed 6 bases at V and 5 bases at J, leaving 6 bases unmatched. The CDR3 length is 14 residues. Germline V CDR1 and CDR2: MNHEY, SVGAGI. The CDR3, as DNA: TGTGCCAGCAGGGGCCTAGCGGGAGTTGAGACCCAGTACTTC. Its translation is CASRGLAGVETQYF.

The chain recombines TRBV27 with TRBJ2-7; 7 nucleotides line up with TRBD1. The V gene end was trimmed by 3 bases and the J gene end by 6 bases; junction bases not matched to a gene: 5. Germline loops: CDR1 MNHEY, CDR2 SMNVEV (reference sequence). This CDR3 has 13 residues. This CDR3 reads CASSFRTGSEQYV. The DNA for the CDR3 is TGTGCCAGCAGTTTCCGGACAGGTTCCGAGCAGTACGTC.

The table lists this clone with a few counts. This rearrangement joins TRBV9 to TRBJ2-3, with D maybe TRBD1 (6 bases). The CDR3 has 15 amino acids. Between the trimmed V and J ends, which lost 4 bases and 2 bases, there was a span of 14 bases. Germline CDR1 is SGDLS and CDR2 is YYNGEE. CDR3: CASSPQGFYTDTQYF. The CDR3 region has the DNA TGTGCCAGCAGCCCACAGGGATTTTACACAGATACGCAGTATTTT.

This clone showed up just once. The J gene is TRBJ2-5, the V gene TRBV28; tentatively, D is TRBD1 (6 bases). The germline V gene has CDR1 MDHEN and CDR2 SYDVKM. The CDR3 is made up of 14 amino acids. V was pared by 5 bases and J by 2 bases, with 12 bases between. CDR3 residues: CASSLTGSQETQYF. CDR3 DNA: TGTGCCAGCAGTCTAACAGGGTCTCAAGAGACCCAGTACTTC.

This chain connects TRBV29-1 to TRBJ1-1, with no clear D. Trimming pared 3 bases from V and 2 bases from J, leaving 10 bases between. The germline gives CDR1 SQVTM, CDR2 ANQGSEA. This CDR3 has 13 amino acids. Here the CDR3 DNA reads TGCAGCGTTGATGGACTGGGAAACACTGAAGCTTTCTTT. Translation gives CSVDGLGNTEAFF.

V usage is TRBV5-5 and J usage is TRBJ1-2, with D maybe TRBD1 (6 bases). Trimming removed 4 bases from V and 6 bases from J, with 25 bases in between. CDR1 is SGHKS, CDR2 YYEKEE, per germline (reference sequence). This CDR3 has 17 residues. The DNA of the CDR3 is TGTGCCAGCAGCCTCTATGGACAGCTCTATGGAGGGGATGGCTACACCTTC. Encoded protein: CASSLYGQLYGGDGYTF.

Here the CDR3 reads CASSLGTSGRAYGANVLTF. The CDR3 DNA reads as TGTGCCAGCAGCTTGGGGACTAGCGGGAGGGCCTATGGGGCCAACGTCCTGACTTTC. This chain uses TRBV5-4 with TRBJ2-6; TRBD2 matches 15 bases. The V gene's germline CDR1 is SGHNT and CDR2 YYREEE (reference sequence). CDR3 length: 19 amino acids. J was trimmed by 3 bases and V by 0 bases; bases with no gene match: 4.

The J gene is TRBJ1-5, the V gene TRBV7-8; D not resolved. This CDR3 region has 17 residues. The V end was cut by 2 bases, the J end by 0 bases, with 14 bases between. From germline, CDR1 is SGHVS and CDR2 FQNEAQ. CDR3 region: CASSLSPTTSSNQPQHF. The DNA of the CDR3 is TGTGCCAGCAGCTTAAGCCCAACGACCTCTAGCAATCAGCCCCAGCATTTT. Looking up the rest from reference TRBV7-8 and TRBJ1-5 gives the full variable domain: GAGVSQSPRYKVAKRGQDVALRCDPISGHVSLFWYQQALGQGPEFLTYFQNEAQLDKSGLPSDRFFAERPEGSVSTLKIQRTQQEDSAVYLCASSLSPTTSSNQPQHFGDGTRLSIL.

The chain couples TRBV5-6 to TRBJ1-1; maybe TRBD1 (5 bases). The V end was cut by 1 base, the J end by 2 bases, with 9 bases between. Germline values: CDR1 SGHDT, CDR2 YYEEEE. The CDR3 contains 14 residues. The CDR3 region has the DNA TGTGCCAGCAGCTTGCTGGGGCGCAACACTGAAGCTTTCTTT. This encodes CASSLLGRNTEAFF.

The CDR3 is CASSPNGRREKVTEAFF. The CDR3, as DNA: TGTGCCAGCTCCCCTAATGGACGGCGAGAAAAGGTCACTGAAGCTTTCTTT. The chain joins TRBV18 to TRBJ1-1, with D uncertain. CDR1 is KGHSH and CDR2 is LQKENI in the germline V gene. The V gene lost 6 bases and the J gene lost 4 bases, with 24 bases spanning the gap. The CDR3 is 17 residues long.

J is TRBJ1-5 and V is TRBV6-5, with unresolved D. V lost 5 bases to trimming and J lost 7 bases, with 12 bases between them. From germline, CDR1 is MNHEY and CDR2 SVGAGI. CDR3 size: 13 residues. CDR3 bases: TGTGCCAGCAGTCCCTGGCGGGGACAGCCCCAGCATTTT. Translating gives CASSPWRGQPQHF.